Listed below are T cell receptor beta chains from one sample, sequenced in a study of cytomegalovirus exposure and HLA in healthy donors. The data were produced by immunoSEQ multiplex PCR, yet TCRdb's version contains in-frame clones alone and is incomplete. The data show about 170,000 clones, around 75% seen once. Sequenced sample: PBMCs. These receptors were collected from a male donor in good health and CMV-seronegative. CDR3s include the opening cysteine and the closing phenylalanine or tryptophan. D genes are given only for firm matches. Size values are once, few and many counts, or a class for expanded clones, and some rows have none.

D	size	J	V	CDR3	DNA
TRBD1	-	TRBJ2-2	TRBV2	CANGRTGDTGELFF	TGTGCCAACGGCAGGACAGGTGACACCGGGGAGCTGTTTTTT
TRBD1	-	TRBJ1-1	TRBV25-1	CASSGDRGLTDTEAFF	TGTGCCAGCAGTGGGGACAGGGGGCTTACAGACACTGAAGCTTTCTTT
TRBD1	-	TRBJ2-7	TRBV2	CASSSRTGHSYEQYF	TGTGCCAGCAGTTCGAGGACAGGCCACTCCTACGAGCAGTACTTC
-	-	TRBJ1-6	TRBV19	CASTLRRNSPLHF	TGTGCCAGTACATTAAGGAGAAATTCACCCCTCCACTTT
-	-	TRBJ2-7	TRBV18	CASSPPSGGRSYEQYF	TGTGCCAGCTCACCACCGTCCGGGGGTAGGTCCTACGAGCAGTACTTC
TRBD1	-	TRBJ1-6	TRBV19	CASDQTGVLYNSPLHF	TGTGCCAGCGACCAGACAGGGGTTCTCTATAATTCACCCCTCCACTTT
TRBD1	-	TRBJ1-6	TRBV5-1	CASSRGQGENSPLHF	TGCGCCAGCAGCAGGGGACAGGGGGAGAATTCACCCCTCCACTTT
-	once	TRBJ1-5	TRBV7-2	CASSALGVGQPQHF	TGTGCCAGCAGCGCCCTTGGAGTCGGTCAGCCCCAGCATTTT
-	-	TRBJ2-2	TRBV2	CASSNVRAGTGELFF	TGTGCCAGCAGCAACGTCCGTGCGGGCACCGGGGAGCTGTTTTTT
-	-	TRBJ1-2	TRBV25-1	CASASGQFKTYGYTF	TGTGCCAGTGCCTCTGGACAGTTTAAAACCTATGGCTACACCTTC
-	-	TRBJ2-6	TRBV4-1	CASSPIEAGTTSGANVLTF	TGCGCCAGCAGCCCGATAGAGGCGGGAACTACCTCTGGGGCCAACGTCCTGACTTTC
-	-	TRBJ1-2	TRBV5-4	CASSSRPEFWGYTF	TGTGCCAGCAGCTCTAGACCCGAATTCTGGGGCTACACCTTC
TRBD2	-	TRBJ2-1	TRBV19	CASSKVRRGGRNEQFF	TGTGCCAGTAGTAAAGTTCGTCGGGGGGGCCGCAATGAGCAGTTCTTC
-	-	TRBJ2-2	TRBV25-1	CASSEYNGGELFF	TGTGCCAGCAGTGAATACAACGGCGGGGAGCTGTTTTTT
-	-	TRBJ1-6	TRBV4-2	CASSQLRDRKNSPLHF	TGTGCCAGCAGCCAACTCCGAGACAGGAAGAATTCACCCCTCCACTTT
TRBD1	-	TRBJ1-5	TRBV6-5	CASSSGQGLRQPQHF	TGTGCCAGCAGCAGCGGACAGGGGCTCCGTCAGCCCCAGCATTTT
TRBD1	once	TRBJ2-7	TRBV28	CASSSGQATYEQYF	TGTGCCAGCAGTTCGGGACAGGCAACCTACGAGCAGTACTTC
TRBD2	-	TRBJ2-1	TRBV5-1	CASSLLAGGGEQFF	TGCGCCAGCAGCTTACTAGCGGGGGGAGGTGAGCAGTTCTTC
-	-	TRBJ2-1	TRBV4-3	CASSQDQTGMVHEQFF	TGCGCCAGCAGCCAAGATCAAACGGGAATGGTCCATGAGCAGTTCTTC
TRBD1	-	TRBJ2-5	TRBV7-9	CASSPRPGTEEETQYF	TGTGCCAGCAGCCCCAGGCCCGGGACAGAAGAAGAGACCCAGTACTTC
-	-	TRBJ1-4	TRBV5-1	CASSPDSPTNEKLFF	TGCGCCAGCAGCCCGGACAGCCCAACTAATGAAAAACTGTTTTTT
TRBD1	-	TRBJ1-3	TRBV7-9	CASSLVQGVYGNTIYF	TGTGCCAGCAGCTTAGTACAGGGGGTCTATGGAAACACCATATATTTT
TRBD1	-	TRBJ1-1	TRBV18	CASSPGQGRNTEAFF	TGTGCCAGCTCACCGGGACAGGGGCGGAACACTGAAGCTTTCTTT
TRBD1	-	TRBJ2-5	TRBV7-2	CASSTRTGDETQYF	TGTGCCAGCAGCACCCGGACAGGGGACGAGACCCAGTACTTC
TRBD1	-	TRBJ1-1	TRBV19	CASSIDREPSEAFF	TGTGCCAGTAGTATCGACAGGGAGCCATCAGAAGCTTTCTTT
TRBD1	-	TRBJ2-2	TRBV5-4	CASSLALGTGVLPGAVF	TGTGCCAGCAGCTTGGCCTTAGGGACAGGCGTGCTTCCGGGGGCTGTTTTT
-	-	TRBJ2-6	TRBV2	CASSEGGTRGSGANVLTF	TGTGCCAGCAGTGAGGGCGGGACGAGGGGCTCTGGGGCCAACGTCCTGACTTTC
TRBD1	-	TRBJ2-5	TRBV7-6	CASSDLTGGRSQYF	TGTGCCAGCAGCGATTTGACAGGGGGCCGGTCCCAGTACTTC
TRBD1	once	TRBJ2-2	TRBV19	CASIGTANTGELFF	TGTGCCAGTATCGGGACAGCAAACACCGGGGAGCTGTTTTTT
-	-	TRBJ1-2	TRBV7-8	CASSLEGDYGYTF	TGTGCCAGCAGCTTAGAGGGGGACTATGGCTACACCTTC
TRBD1	-	TRBJ1-4	TRBV18	CASSLDRVNEKLFF	TGTGCCAGCTCACTGGACAGGGTCAATGAAAAACTGTTTTTT
-	-	TRBJ1-2	TRBV7-9	CASSLVSQFYGYTF	TGTGCCAGCAGCTTAGTTTCGCAGTTCTATGGCTACACCTTC
-	-	TRBJ1-1	TRBV7-2	CASSLVVVNTEAFF	TGTGCCAGCAGCTTAGTAGTGGTGAACACTGAAGCTTTCTTT
-	-	TRBJ1-4	TRBV18	CASSPPTASTNEKLFF	TGTGCCAGCTCACCACCGACAGCCTCAACTAATGAAAAACTGTTTTTT
-	-	TRBJ2-5	TRBV7-9	CASSLATASGQETQYF	TGTGCCAGCAGCTTAGCCACAGCATCTGGCCAAGAGACCCAGTACTTC
-	-	TRBJ1-5	TRBV6-5	CASSHNTVNQPQHF	TGTGCCAGCAGCCACAACACAGTGAATCAGCCCCAGCATTTT
-	few	TRBJ2-7	TRBV7-9	CASSSPAGSISYEQYF	TGTGCCAGCAGCTCACCTGCAGGGTCCATCTCCTACGAGCAGTACTTC
-	-	TRBJ1-1	TRBV5-1	CASSLDTGRATEAFF	TGCGCCAGCAGCTTGGACACAGGGAGGGCCACTGAAGCTTTCTTT
TRBD1	-	TRBJ2-6	TRBV30	CAGQGAPGANVLTF	TGTGCCGGACAGGGGGCGCCCGGGGCCAACGTCCTGACTTTC
TRBD2	-	TRBJ2-3	TRBV6-6	CASTLRGGRTDTQYF	TGTGCCAGCACCTTACGGGGGGGTAGGACAGATACGCAGTATTTT
-	-	TRBJ1-2	TRBV23-1	CASSQSSGSARGPNYGYTF	TGCGCCAGCAGTCAATCGTCTGGTTCAGCCAGGGGCCCAAACTATGGCTACACCTTC
TRBD1	-	TRBJ2-5	TRBV11-2	CASSFSKGAKHQYF	TGTGCCAGCAGCTTTTCTAAGGGGGCCAAACATCAGTACTTC
-	-	TRBJ2-6	TRBV15	CATSRGGGEWSGANVLTF	TGTGCCACCAGCAGAGGGGGGGGCGAGTGGTCTGGGGCCAACGTCCTGACTTTC
TRBD1	few	TRBJ1-2	TRBV12-5	CASGLKVTGGQEYGYTF	TGTGCTAGTGGTTTGAAGGTGACAGGGGGTCAAGAATATGGCTACACCTTC
TRBD1	-	TRBJ2-7	TRBV11-3	CASSFRQGVCEQYF	TGTGCCAGCAGCTTTAGACAGGGGGTCTGCGAGCAGTACTTC
-	-	TRBJ2-3	TRBV7-7	CASSLGLAADTQYF	TGTGCCAGCAGCTTAGGCTTGGCGGCGGATACGCAGTATTTT
TRBD1	-	TRBJ1-5	TRBV9	CASSVGTGSQPQHF	TGTGCCAGCAGCGTAGGGACAGGGAGTCAGCCCCAGCATTTT
TRBD1	few	TRBJ2-7	TRBV18	CASSTSGTGSYEQYF	TGTGCCAGCTCAACATCCGGGACAGGGTCCTACGAGCAGTACTTC
-	-	TRBJ2-7	TRBV2	CASRQTYEQYF	TGTGCCAGCAGACAGACCTACGAGCAGTACTTC
-	-	TRBJ2-5	TRBV7-2	CASRLRGAETQYF	TGTGCCAGCAGACTCAGAGGTGCGGAGACCCAGTACTTC
-	-	TRBJ1-6	TRBV6-1	CASSARSWTPLHF	TGTGCCAGCAGTGCGAGGTCGTGGACACCCCTCCACTTT
TRBD1	-	TRBJ2-7	TRBV18	CASSPANPGQVSSYEQYF	TGTGCCAGCTCACCAGCTAACCCGGGACAGGTCAGCTCCTACGAGCAGTACTTC
TRBD1	-	TRBJ2-7	TRBV9	CASSVGTGLEQYF	TGTGCCAGCAGCGTCGGGACAGGGCTCGAGCAGTACTTC
-	once	TRBJ1-1	TRBV11-2	CASARGSHTEAFF	TGTGCCAGCGCCAGGGGCAGTCACACTGAAGCTTTCTTT